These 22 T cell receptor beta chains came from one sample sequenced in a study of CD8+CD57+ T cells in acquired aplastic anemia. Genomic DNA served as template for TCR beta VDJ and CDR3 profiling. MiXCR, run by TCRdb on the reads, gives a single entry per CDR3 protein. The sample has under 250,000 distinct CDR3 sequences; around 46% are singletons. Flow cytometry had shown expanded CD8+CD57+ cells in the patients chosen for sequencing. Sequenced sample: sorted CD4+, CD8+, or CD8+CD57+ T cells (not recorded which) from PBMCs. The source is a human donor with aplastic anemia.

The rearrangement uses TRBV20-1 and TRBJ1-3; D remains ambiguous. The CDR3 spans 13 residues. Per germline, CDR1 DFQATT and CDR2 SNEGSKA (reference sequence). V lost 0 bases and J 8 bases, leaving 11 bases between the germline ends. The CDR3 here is CSARDRGRDTIYF. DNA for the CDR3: TGCAGTGCTAGAGATCGAGGTCGGGACACCATATATTTT.

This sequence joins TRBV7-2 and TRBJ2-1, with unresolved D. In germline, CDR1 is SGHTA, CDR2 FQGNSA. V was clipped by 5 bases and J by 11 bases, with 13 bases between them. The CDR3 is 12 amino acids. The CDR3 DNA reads TGTGCCAGCAGCCTCGACACTGCTAAGCAGTTCTTC. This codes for CASSLDTAKQFF.

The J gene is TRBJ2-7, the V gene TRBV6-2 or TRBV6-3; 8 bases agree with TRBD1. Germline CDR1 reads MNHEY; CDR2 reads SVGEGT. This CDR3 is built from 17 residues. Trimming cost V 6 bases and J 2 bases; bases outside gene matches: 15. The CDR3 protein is CASRAAGGPKRAYEQYF. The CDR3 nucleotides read TGTGCCAGCAGGGCAGCAGGGGGCCCCAAGAGGGCCTACGAGCAGTACTTC.

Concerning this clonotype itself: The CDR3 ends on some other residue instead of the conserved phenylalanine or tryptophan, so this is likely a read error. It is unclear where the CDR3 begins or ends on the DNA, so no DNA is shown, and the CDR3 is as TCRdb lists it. CDR3 loop: CASSLSSDD. The V call is TRBV5-1, the J call TRBJ1-2. Per the germline V gene, CDR1 is SGHRS and CDR2 is YFSETQ. The length of the CDR3 is 9 amino acids, counting both ends.

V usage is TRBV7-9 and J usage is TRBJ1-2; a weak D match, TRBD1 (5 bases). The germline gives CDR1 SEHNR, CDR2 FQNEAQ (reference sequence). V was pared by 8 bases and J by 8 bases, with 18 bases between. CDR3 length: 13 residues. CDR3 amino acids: CASAASGTIGYTF. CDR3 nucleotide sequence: TGTGCCAGCGCGGCTAGCGGGACGATAGGCTACACCTTC.

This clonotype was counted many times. The CDR3: CASSLDLAGGQETQYF. The CDR3, as DNA: TGTGCCAGCAGCTTAGATCTAGCGGGGGGACAAGAGACCCAGTACTTC. The chain combines TRBV11-2 with TRBJ2-5; 11 bases are shared with TRBD2. Germline V lookup: CDR1 SGHAT, CDR2 FQNNGV. The CDR3 covers 16 residues. V gave up 0 bases and J gave up 2 bases; unmatched junction bases: 2.

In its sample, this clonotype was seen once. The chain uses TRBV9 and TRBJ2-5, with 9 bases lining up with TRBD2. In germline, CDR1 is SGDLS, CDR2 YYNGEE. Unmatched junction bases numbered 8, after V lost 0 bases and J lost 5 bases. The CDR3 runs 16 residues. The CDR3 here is CASSVGNSGGYETQYF. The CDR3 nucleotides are TGTGCCAGCAGCGTAGGGAATAGCGGGGGCTACGAGACCCAGTACTTC.

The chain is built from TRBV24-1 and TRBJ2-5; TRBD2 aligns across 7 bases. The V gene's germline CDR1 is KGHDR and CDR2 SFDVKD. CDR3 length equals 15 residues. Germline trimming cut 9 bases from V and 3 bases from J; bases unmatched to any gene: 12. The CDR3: CATDPGLPHKETQYF. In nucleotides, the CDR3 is TGTGCCACCGACCCGGGACTACCACATAAAGAGACCCAGTACTTC.

In nucleotides, the CDR3 is TGTGCCAGCAGCCTAGGGACTAGCGGGAGTGGTTACAATGAGCAGTTCTTC. This encodes CASSLGTSGSGYNEQFF. This chain links TRBV4-2 with TRBJ2-1; 14 bases match TRBD2. The CDR3 sequence is 17 residues long. CDR1 and CDR2 (germline): LGHNA, YNFKEQ. The V gene end was trimmed by 4 bases and the J gene end by 4 bases; junction bases not matched to a gene: 6.

The CDR3 DNA follows: TGTGCCAGCAGCTCCATAGGGGGGCTCTCGAGTGGCTACACCTTC. Its protein product is CASSSIGGLSSGYTF. This chain connects TRBV7-3 to TRBJ1-2, with a possible D match to TRBD1 (6 bases). The CDR3 length is 15 residues. The germline V gene has CDR1 SGHTA and CDR2 FQGTGA. The V gene lost 4 bases and the J gene lost 7 bases, with 19 bases spanning the gap.

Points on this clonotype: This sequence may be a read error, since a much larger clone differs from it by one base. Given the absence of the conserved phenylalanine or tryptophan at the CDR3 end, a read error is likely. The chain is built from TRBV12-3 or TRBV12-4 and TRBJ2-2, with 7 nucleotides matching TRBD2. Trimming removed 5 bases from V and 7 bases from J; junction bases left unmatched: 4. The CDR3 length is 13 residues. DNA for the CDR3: TGTGCCAGCAGTCTACGGGGGGACGGGGAGCTGTTTTCT. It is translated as CASSLRGDGELFS.

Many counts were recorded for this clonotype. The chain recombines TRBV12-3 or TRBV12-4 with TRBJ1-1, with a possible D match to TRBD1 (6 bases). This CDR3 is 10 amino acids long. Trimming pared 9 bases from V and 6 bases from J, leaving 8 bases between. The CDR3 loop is CARGQSEAFF. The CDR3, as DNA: TGTGCCAGAGGACAGTCTGAAGCTTTCTTT.

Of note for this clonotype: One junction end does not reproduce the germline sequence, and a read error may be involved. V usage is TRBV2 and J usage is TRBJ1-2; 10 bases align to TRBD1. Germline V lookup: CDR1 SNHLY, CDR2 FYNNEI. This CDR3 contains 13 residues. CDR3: CASGTGANYDYTF. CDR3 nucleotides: TGTGCCAGCGGGACAGGGGCTAACTATGACTACACCTTC.

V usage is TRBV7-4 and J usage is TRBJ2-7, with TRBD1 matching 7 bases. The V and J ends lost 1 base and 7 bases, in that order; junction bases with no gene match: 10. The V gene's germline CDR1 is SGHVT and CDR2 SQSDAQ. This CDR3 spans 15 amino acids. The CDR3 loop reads CASSLVVRAGGEQYF. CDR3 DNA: TGTGCCAGCAGCTTAGTGGTGCGGGCAGGGGGTGAGCAGTACTTC.

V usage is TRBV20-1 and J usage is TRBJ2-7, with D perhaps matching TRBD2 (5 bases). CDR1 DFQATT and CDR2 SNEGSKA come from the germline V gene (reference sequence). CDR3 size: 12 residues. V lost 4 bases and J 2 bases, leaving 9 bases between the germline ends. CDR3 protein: CSATTEAYEQYF. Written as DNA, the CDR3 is TGCAGTGCTACTACGGAGGCCTACGAGCAGTACTTC.

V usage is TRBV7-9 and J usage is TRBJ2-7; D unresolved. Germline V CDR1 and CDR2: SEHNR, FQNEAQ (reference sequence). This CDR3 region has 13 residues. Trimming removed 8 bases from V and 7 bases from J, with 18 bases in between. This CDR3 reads CASRGFPYNEQYF. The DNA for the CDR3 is TGTGCCAGCCGTGGATTCCCCTACAATGAGCAGTACTTC.

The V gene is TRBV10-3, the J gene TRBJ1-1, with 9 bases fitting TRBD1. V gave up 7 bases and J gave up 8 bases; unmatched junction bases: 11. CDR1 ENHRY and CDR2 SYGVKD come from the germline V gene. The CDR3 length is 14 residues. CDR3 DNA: TGTGCCATCAACACCGGGACAGGGTCTCGCGAAGCTTTCTTT. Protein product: CAINTGTGSREAFF.

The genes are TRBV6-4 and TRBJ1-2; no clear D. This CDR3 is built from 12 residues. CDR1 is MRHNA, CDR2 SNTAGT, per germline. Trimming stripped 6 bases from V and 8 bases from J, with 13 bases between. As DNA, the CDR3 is TGTGCCAGCAGAGCTGCTGGCGCGGGCTACACCTTC. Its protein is CASRAAGAGYTF.

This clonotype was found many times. CDR3 sequence: CASSLEGMNTEAFF. CDR3 nucleotide sequence: TGCGCCAGCAGCTTGGAGGGAATGAACACTGAAGCTTTCTTT. V usage is TRBV5-1 and J usage is TRBJ1-1; no reliable D call. The CDR3 is made up of 14 amino acids. Germline CDR1 is SGHRS and CDR2 is YFSETQ. With 0 bases removed from V and 0 bases from J, the gap between germline ends came to 6 bases.

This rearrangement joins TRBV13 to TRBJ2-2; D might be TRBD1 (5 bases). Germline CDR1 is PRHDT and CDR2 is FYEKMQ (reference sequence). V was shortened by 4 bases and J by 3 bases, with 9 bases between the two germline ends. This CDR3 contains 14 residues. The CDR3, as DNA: TGTGCCAGCAGCTCGCGACAGTACACCGGGGAGCTGTTTTTT. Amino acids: CASSSRQYTGELFF.

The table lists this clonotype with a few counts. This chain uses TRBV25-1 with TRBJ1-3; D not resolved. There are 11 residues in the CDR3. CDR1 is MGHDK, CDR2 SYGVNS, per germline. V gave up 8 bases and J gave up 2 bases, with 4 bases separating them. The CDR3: CASGTGNTIYF. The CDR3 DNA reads TGTGCCAGCGGGACTGGAAACACCATATATTTT.

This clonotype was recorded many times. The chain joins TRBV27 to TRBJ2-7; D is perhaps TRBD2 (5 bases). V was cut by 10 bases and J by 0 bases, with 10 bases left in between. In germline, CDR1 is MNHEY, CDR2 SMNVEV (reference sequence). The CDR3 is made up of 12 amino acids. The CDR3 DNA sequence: TGTGCCACCGAGGGTGCCTCCTACGAGCAGTACTTC. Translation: CATEGASYEQYF.